This T cell receptor (beta chain) was observed in a study of T-cell reconstitution after alpha-beta-depleted transplantation in children (dated by TCRdb to the mid-2010s). About the investigation overall: The study quantitatively tracked T-cell immune reconstitution after TCRalphabeta/CD19-depleted allogeneic hematopoietic cell transplantation in children using TCR repertoire profiling.

As regards this clonotype: It lacks a known antigen. One end of the junction fails to match germline, which may point to a read error.

Libraries were made using PCR. TCRdb lists the instrument as Illumina HiSeq 2500. TCR libraries were prepared with molecular barcoding, using unique molecular identifiers to normalize TCRbeta repertoire quantification. TCRdb handled the public reads itself, with Q25 trimming in fastp and clone calling in MiXCR, and kept productive beta chains. Entries are consolidated by CDR3 protein sequence, retaining the most common genes and DNA. The sample table holds 420,000 or so distinct CDR3 sequences, of which 11% were seen once. Together, the top ten hold 5% to 6.5% of the sample. CDR1 MNHNS and CDR2 SASEGT are derived from the germline V gene. The CDR3 covers 17 residues, taking in both the cysteine and the phenylalanine. The read is trimmed to its CDR3 DNA, 51 bases read in frame from base 1.

Here the chain combines TRBV6-1 and TRBJ1-1, with the D segment identity uncertain. This clonotype was obtained from a human donor who donated a stem cell graft to a child with acute myeloid leukemia. This sample comprised PBMCs from the stem cell graft donor, obtained from the stem cell graft. The bases read TGTCCCAGCAGCTTTAATATGGGAGGAGGAATGAACACTGAAGCTTTCTTT. Its protein is CPSSFNMGGGMNTEAFF.